A single sample is the source of the 26 T cell receptor beta chains below, sequenced in a study of T cell responses to AZD1222 COVID-19 vaccine. Clones were read by immunoSEQ multiplex PCR, and TCRdb kept only the in-frame ones, dropping some. The table includes 44,000 or so clones, about four fifths detected once. This material consisted of peripheral blood, taken 28 days after the second dose of the MenACWY control vaccine. These receptors originate from an adult who received the MenACWY meningococcal vaccine as a control.

This clone was observed a handful of times. The CDR3: CASSPVGQLNSPLHF. CDR3 DNA: TGTGCCAGCAGCCCAGTCGGACAGCTGAATTCACCCCTCCACTTT. The V and J genes are TRBV5-8 and TRBJ1-6; possibly TRBD1 for D (6 bases). The CDR3 length is 15 residues. Germline V gene sequence: CDR1 SGHTS, CDR2 YDEGEE. The V end lost 4 bases, the J end lost 7 bases, and 15 bases lay between the germline ends.

The V gene is TRBV2, the J gene TRBJ1-6, with D unresolved. The germline CDR1 and CDR2 sequences are SNHLY and FYNNEI. The CDR3 contains 14 residues. Deletions cut 8 bases from V and 6 bases from J, with 14 bases between. CDR3 in DNA: TGTGCCAGCGTTCTTTTCGCTGGTAATTCACCCCTCCACTTT. As protein: CASVLFAGNSPLHF.

This clone was seen more than once but under ten times. The chain has TRBV19 and TRBJ1-6; D unclear. Germline V lookup: CDR1 LNHDA, CDR2 SQIVND (reference sequence). The CDR3 spans 11 residues. V gave up 9 bases and J gave up 9 bases, with 9 bases separating them. CDR3 DNA sequence: TGTGCCAGGGACTCTTGTTCACCCCTCCACTTT. Translation: CARDSCSPLHF. Combining the CDR3 with reference TRBV19 and TRBJ1-6 gives the whole variable domain DGGITQSPKYLFRKEGQNVTLSCEQNLNHDAMYWYRQDPGQGLRLIYYSQIVNDFQKGDIAEGYSVSREKKESFPLTVTSAQKNPTAFYLCARDSCSPLHFGNGTRLTVT.

The V call is TRBV5-4, the J call TRBJ2-7; 7 nucleotides agree with TRBD1. Trimming removed 4 bases from V and 6 bases from J; junction bases left unmatched: 4. The CDR3 totals 12 residues. The V gene's germline CDR1 is SGHNT and CDR2 YYREEE (reference sequence). The CDR3, as DNA: TGTGCCAGCAGCGAAGCAGGGGGCGAGCAGTACTTC. As protein: CASSEAGGEQYF. Combining the CDR3 with reference TRBV5-4 and TRBJ2-7 gives the whole variable domain ETGVTQSPTHLIKTRGQQVTLRCSSQSGHNTVSWYQQALGQGPQFIFQYYREEENGRGNFPPRFSGLQFPNYSSELNVNALELDDSALYLCASSEAGGEQYFGPGTRLTVT.

The V gene is TRBV30, the J gene TRBJ2-2; D is ambiguous. Trimming removed 4 bases at V and 1 base at J, with 16 bases between. Per the germline V gene, CDR1 is GTSNPN and CDR2 is SVGIG (reference sequence). The CDR3 covers 16 residues. As DNA, the CDR3 is TGTGCCTGGATCCCCCCGTGGGCGTTGAACACCGGGGAGCTGTTTTTT. Its translation: CAWIPPWALNTGELFF. The whole variable domain, filled in from reference TRBV30 and TRBJ2-2, reads SQTIHQWPATLVQPVGSPLSLECTVEGTSNPNLYWYRQAAGRGLQLLFYSVGIGQISSEVPQNLSASRPQDRQFILSSKKLLLSDSGFYLCAWIPPWALNTGELFFGEGSRLTVL.

The chain carries TRBV10-1 and TRBJ2-2; D perhaps matches TRBD1 (6 bases). CDR1 is WNHNN and CDR2 is SYGVQD in the germline V gene (reference sequence). The CDR3 is made up of 13 amino acids. V lost 4 bases to trimming and J lost 5 bases, with 8 bases between them. CDR3 sequence reads: CASSGTETGELFF. CDR3 in DNA: TGCGCCAGCAGTGGGACAGAGACCGGGGAGCTGTTTTTT.

The J gene is TRBJ1-3, the V gene TRBV21-1; the D call TRBD1 from the table was never checked on the DNA. TRBV21-1 is annotated as a pseudogene. There are 17 residues in the CDR3. In DNA form, the CDR3 reads TGTGCCAGCAGCAAAGCGCTTTTCCGACCTGGGCGAAACACCATATATTTT. Encoded protein: CASSKALFRPGRNTIYF.

This clone was seen a few times. The rearrangement uses TRBV6-5 and TRBJ2-5, with unresolved D. Germline CDR1 MNHEY, CDR2 SVGAGI. V was trimmed by 7 bases and J by 2 bases, leaving 14 bases between them. The CDR3 runs 14 residues. CDR3 DNA sequence: TGTGCCAGCACTCCCGCGAGGCCACAAGAGACCCAGTACTTC. This translates into CASTPARPQETQYF.

The V call is TRBV5-6, the J call TRBJ2-7, with D possibly TRBD1 on 6 matching bases. The CDR3 runs 14 residues. The ends were cut back, 5 bases at V and 3 bases at J, with 15 bases in the middle. Germline loops: CDR1 SGHDT, CDR2 YYEEEE. The CDR3 DNA reads TGTGCCAGCAGTTTACAGGGAATTCGCTACGAGCAGTACGTC. Protein: CASSLQGIRYEQYV.

The CDR3, as DNA: TGTGCCAGCAGCTTAGGGGTATCGGGCTACCAAGAGACCCAGTACTTC. Translated: CASSLGVSGYQETQYF. V is TRBV11-3 and J is TRBJ2-5; no reliable D call. V was cut by 1 base and J by 0 bases, with 12 bases left in between. The CDR3 runs 16 residues. Germline assignment: CDR1 SGHNT and CDR2 YENEEA.

The chain is built from TRBV29-1 and TRBJ1-3, with D unresolved. The CDR3 covers 15 residues. Germline lookup yields CDR1 SQVTM and CDR2 ANQGSEA. V was trimmed by 7 bases and J by 1 base, leaving 17 bases between them. The CDR3 is CSACPTWSSGNTIYF. The CDR3 coding sequence is TGCAGCGCTTGTCCCACCTGGAGTTCTGGAAACACCATATATTTT. The variable domain in full, completed from reference TRBV29-1 and TRBJ1-3, reads SAVISQKPSRDICQRGTSLTIQCQVDSQVTMMFWYRQQPGQSLTLIATANQGSEATYESGFVIDKFPISRPNLTFSTLTVSNMSPEDSSIYLCSACPTWSSGNTIYFGEGSWLTVV.

The V call is TRBV11-2, the J call TRBJ1-4; TRBD1 is a possible D gene (6 bases). V gave up 1 base and J gave up 8 bases, with 14 bases separating them. The germline CDR1 and CDR2 sequences are SGHAT and FQNNGV. The length of the CDR3 is 15 residues. The CDR3 bases are TGTGCCAGCAGCTTAGTATCTGGGGGCCAAGAAAAACTGTTTTTT. Its protein product is CASSLVSGGQEKLFF. The full variable domain, rest sourced from reference TRBV11-2 and TRBJ1-4, is EAGVAQSPRYKIIEKRQSVAFWCNPISGHATLYWYQQILGQGPKLLIQFQNNGVVDDSQLPKDRFSAERLKGVDSTLKIQPAKLEDSAVYLCASSLVSGGQEKLFFGSGTQLSVL.

This clone has a handful of counts. The chain links TRBV10-1 to TRBJ2-4; the D is unclear. The CDR3 length is 12 residues. Germline V gene sequence: CDR1 WNHNN, CDR2 SYGVQD (reference sequence). V lost 4 bases, J lost 0 bases, and 1 base lay in between. The CDR3 nucleotides read TGCGCCAGCAGTGGAGCCAAAAACATTCAGTACTTC. Its protein is CASSGAKNIQYF.

This chain links TRBV4-1 with TRBJ2-2; weak D call: TRBD1 (6 bases). The V gene lost 8 bases and the J gene lost 3 bases, with 13 bases spanning the gap. This CDR3 region has 14 residues. Germline CDR1 reads MGHRA; CDR2 reads YSYEKL. CDR3 sequence (DNA): TGCGCCAGCGCCGTAGGACAGTACACCGGGGAGCTGTTTTTT. As protein: CASAVGQYTGELFF.

The V call is TRBV19, the J call TRBJ2-7; 10 bases are shared with TRBD1. This CDR3 comprises 15 residues. Trimming at V came to 4 bases and at J to 6 bases, leaving 9 bases not matched to a gene. Germline V gene data show CDR1 as LNHDA and CDR2 as SQIVND (reference sequence). The CDR3 DNA is TGTGCCAGTAGTAGGGCCGGGACAGGGGTTATCGAGCAGTACTTC. The encoded protein is CASSRAGTGVIEQYF.

There are a few counts of this clone. The chain uses TRBV9 and TRBJ1-1; D is perhaps TRBD1 (5 bases). V was shortened by 0 bases and J by 0 bases, with 12 bases between the two germline ends. Germline lookup yields CDR1 SGDLS and CDR2 YYNGEE. This CDR3 contains 16 residues. The CDR3 DNA reads as TGTGCCAGCAGCGTAGGACAGAGTATTATGAACACTGAAGCTTTCTTT. Translating gives CASSVGQSIMNTEAFF.

V is TRBV12-3 or TRBV12-4 and J is TRBJ2-3; D could derive from TRBD1 or TRBD2 (5 bases each). The CDR3 is 13 amino acids. V was shortened by 2 bases and J by 5 bases, with 8 bases between the two germline ends. CDR3 sequence: CASSLFGGDTQYF. The CDR3 DNA follows: TGTGCCAGCAGTTTATTTGGGGGAGATACGCAGTATTTT.

The chain recombines TRBV2 with TRBJ2-7; 10 bases line up with TRBD1. With V trimmed by 6 bases and J by 5 bases, 7 bases remained unmatched. Germline CDR1 reads SNHLY; CDR2 reads FYNNEI. CDR3 length: 14 residues. This CDR3 reads CASRTGQGYDEQYF. CDR3 bases: TGTGCCAGCAGAACGGGACAGGGGTACGACGAGCAGTACTTC. Together with reference TRBV2 and TRBJ2-7, the CDR3 gives the full variable domain: EPEVTQTPSHQVTQMGQEVILRCVPISNHLYFYWYRQILGQKVEFLVSFYNNEISEKSEIFDDQFSVERPDGSNFTLKIRSTKLEDSAMYFCASRTGQGYDEQYFGPGTRLTVT.

This sequence joins TRBV12-5 and TRBJ2-5; D may correspond to TRBD1 or TRBD2 (5 bases each). Germline CDR1 is LGHNT and CDR2 is FRNRAP. The CDR3 spans 15 residues. V lost 1 base, J lost 2 bases, and 11 bases lay in between. CDR3 amino acids: CASGLDGTAQETQYF. The CDR3 DNA reads TGTGCTAGTGGTTTGGACGGGACGGCTCAAGAGACCCAGTACTTC.

The rearrangement links TRBV6-9 to TRBJ1-6; weak D call: TRBD1 (6 bases). The germline V gene encodes CDR1 MNHGY and CDR2 SVAAGI. There are 14 residues in the CDR3. V was trimmed by 4 bases and J by 8 bases, leaving 12 bases between them. The CDR3, as DNA: TGTGCCAGCAGTTCTCCCAGGGGCTATTCACCCCTCCACTTT. Translating it yields CASSSPRGYSPLHF.

This clone was seen only once. The CDR3 loop reads CASSPLPQGAYNEQFF. The CDR3 DNA sequence: TGTGCCAGCAGCCCGCTCCCACAGGGGGCCTACAATGAGCAGTTCTTC. The rearrangement links TRBV11-2 to TRBJ2-1, with 8 bases identical to TRBD1. Losses at the gene ends were 5 bases for V and 2 bases for J; bases not matched to a gene: 8. CDR3 length: 16 residues. Per the germline V gene, CDR1 is SGHAT and CDR2 is FQNNGV.

The rearrangement joins TRBV9 to TRBJ1-2, with 10 bases matching TRBD1. The CDR3 is 19 residues long. The trim removed 0 bases at V and 0 bases at J, leaving 11 bases unmatched. Germline CDR1 SGDLS, CDR2 YYNGEE. This CDR3 is CASSVDAGQGTRANYGYTF. CDR3 coding DNA: TGTGCCAGCAGCGTAGATGCGGGACAGGGGACTCGAGCTAACTATGGCTACACCTTC.

J is TRBJ1-6 and V is TRBV7-9; 7 nucleotides align to TRBD1. In germline, CDR1 is SEHNR, CDR2 FQNEAQ (reference sequence). V gave up 1 base and J gave up 8 bases; unmatched junction bases: 5. This CDR3 comprises 15 residues. The CDR3 loop reads CASSLDRDSYSPLHF. The CDR3 DNA follows: TGTGCCAGCAGCTTAGACCGGGACAGTTATTCACCCCTCCACTTT.

This clone has a handful of counts. The rearrangement joins TRBV7-2 to TRBJ1-4; 8 bases are shared with TRBD1. Germline V gene lookup returns CDR1 SGHTA and CDR2 FQGNSA. This CDR3 is built from 13 residues. V dropped 4 bases and J dropped 10; count of bases not matched to a gene: 5. CDR3 nucleotides: TGTGCCAGCAGCTCAGGGGGCGCCGGAAAACTGTTTTTT. Translated, it gives CASSSGGAGKLFF.

This clone was seen a few times. This rearrangement joins TRBV18 to TRBJ2-7; TRBD2 aligns across 7 bases. V shed 3 bases, J shed 6 bases, and the junction held 8 bases outside the gene matches. CDR1 and CDR2 from the germline V gene are KGHSH and LQKENI. CDR3 length equals 14 residues. The CDR3 region has the DNA TGTGCCAGCTCACCGGGAGCGGGACCGACCGAGCAGTACTTC. Its protein product is CASSPGAGPTEQYF.

This chain joins TRBV19 and TRBJ2-1; 11 bases fit TRBD2. There are 15 residues in the CDR3. Germline V gives CDR1 LNHDA, CDR2 SQIVND (reference sequence). The V segment lost 4 bases and the J segment 8 bases; nucleotides outside the gene matches: 7. The CDR3 nucleotides are TGTGCCAGTAGTAAAGGGGGACTAGCGGCCTATGAGCAGTTCTTC. It is translated as CASSKGGLAAYEQFF.